This entry concerns a single TCR beta chain. Its antigen has not been determined. Per-base qualities were not stored, and no clone one base away is much larger. The data are from a study of blood T cell repertoires in COVID-19 (dated by TCRdb to 2019 to 2021). For context, the study as a whole: Samples covering the acute and convalescent phases of COVID-19 were provided by collaborators in the United States, Italy and Spain. The material from the prospective study consisted of cDNA or gDNA derived from T cells, B-cell-depleted T cells, or PBMCs. Deeply sampled blood TCRbeta repertoires from subjects exposed to, actively infected with, or recovered from COVID-19 were included in the dataset. The repertoires were made available in a free public database intended to serve as a resource for research on the immune response to SARS-CoV-2. The samples were drawn from two sources: the first 160 participants of the ongoing ImmuneRACE study, and 950 to 1,500 subjects contributed by 6 global collaborators. Sample metadata almost always included a de-identified subject ID, COVID-19 status, age in years and sex. Where available, HLA class I and class II types were taken from metadata supplied by the sample provider and were not determined by assay-based typing. Summary of the overall study and its limitations: The amount of clinical and demographic metadata varied by source and participant and was provided uncurated.

TCRbeta CDR3 regions were amplified from genomic DNA by means of the immunoSEQ Assay, a bias-controlled multiplex PCR. Concerning the study's data processing: The number of nucleated cells in each sample was estimated from the amplification of reference gene primers within the assay. Sequence reads were collapsed and filtered to measure the absolute abundance of every unique TCRbeta CDR3 rearrangement. For each sample, productive Simpson clonality was calculated as the square root of Simpson's diversity index over productive rearrangements. Sourced from immuneACCESS, this table was stored by TCRdb with only in-frame sequences that have V and J called. A share of the clones is absent; for the studies checked, an unresolved V gene accounts for under half, and the remainder has no known explanation. The V and J calls and clone size were taken over from that table, and D and trimming were inferred from the DNA. In all, the sample holds some 150,000 clones, and about 91% of those were seen once. In total, the top ten clones hold over 1.5% of the sample.

Whole blood was collected in K2EDTA tubes by collaborating institutions according to the institutions' own protocols. Collaborator samples were shipped for TCRbeta analysis as frozen whole blood, isolated PBMCs, or DNA extracted from either sample type. This sequence was found in a woman aged 55-69 years with acute or convalescent COVID-19. The sample consisted of peripheral blood.

The DNA reads TGTGCCAGCAGTGCTCCGTCAGGTAGGGACAGCGGCTATGGCTACACCTTC. Its coded protein is CASSAPSGRDSGYGYTF. The sequence links TRBV25-1 to TRBJ1-2, and 7 junctional nucleotides match TRBD1. Trimming takes 4 bases off V and 4 bases off J; junction bases not matched to a gene: 15. From its cysteine to its phenylalanine, the CDR3 spans 17 amino acids. The kept DNA is CDR3 alone, 51 bases in frame from the first base. The germline V gene encodes CDR1 MGHDK and CDR2 SYGVNS.